These 17 T cell receptor beta chains originate from one sample sequenced in a study of blood T cell repertoires in COVID-19. The method was immunoSEQ multiplex PCR; TCRdb's version includes in-frame clones alone and lacks a portion of them. The sample has a few hundred thousand clones; 85% to 90% are singletons. The specimen was peripheral blood. Every receptor here comes from a man in his sixties with acute or convalescent COVID-19.

The chain carries TRBV11-3 and TRBJ2-7; D not resolved. There are 11 residues in the CDR3. Germline CDR1 SGHNT, CDR2 YENEEA. With 1 base removed from V and 5 bases from J, the gap between germline ends came to 3 bases. CDR3 bases: TGTGCCAGCAGCTTAGGAGACGAGCAGTACTTC. Its translation is CASSLGDEQYF.

V and J are TRBV28 and TRBJ2-5, with D possibly TRBD2 on 6 matching bases. Trimming stripped 5 bases from V and 4 bases from J, with 14 bases between. CDR3 length: 14 amino acids. CDR1 is MDHEN, CDR2 SYDVKM, per germline. Written as DNA, the CDR3 is TGTGCCAGCAGTATCTCACCCGGGAGAGAGACCCAGTACTTC. It specifies CASSISPGRETQYF.

V is TRBV12-3 or TRBV12-4 and J is TRBJ2-3, with 9 positions matching TRBD1. V dropped 5 bases and J dropped 9; count of bases not matched to a gene: 3. The CDR3 is 12 residues long. The CDR3 DNA follows: TGTGCCAGCAGTCTGACAGGGGGGACGCAGTATTTT. It codes for CASSLTGGTQYF.

The chain combines TRBV18 with TRBJ2-5, with 7 nucleotides matching TRBD2. The V gene's germline CDR1 is KGHSH and CDR2 LQKENI. After removal of 2 bases from V and 4 bases from J, the junction contained 7 bases not matched to a gene. The CDR3 is 15 residues long. In DNA, the CDR3 is TGTGCCAGCTCACCAGGGAGGGCCCGCGGAGAGACCCAGTACTTC. It is translated as CASSPGRARGETQYF. Full variable domain (missing parts from reference TRBV18 and TRBJ2-5): NAGVMQNPRHLVRRRGQEARLRCSPMKGHSHVYWYRQLPEEGLKFMVYLQKENIIDESGMPKERFSAEFPKEGPSILRIQQVVRGDSAAYFCASSPGRARGETQYFGPGTRLLVL.

This clone has just one count. The chain combines TRBV5-1 with TRBJ2-7, with 13 positions matching TRBD2. The ends lost 1 base at V and 3 bases at J; junction bases unmatched: 4. The CDR3 covers 16 residues. Germline CDR1 SGHRS, CDR2 YFSETQ. CDR3 DNA: TGCGCCAGCAGCTTGCTAGGACTAGCGGGGGACTACGAGCAGTACTTC. Amino acid sequence: CASSLLGLAGDYEQYF.

This chain uses TRBV9 with TRBJ1-2; D may be TRBD1 (6 bases). Between the trimmed V and J ends, which lost 3 bases and 8 bases, there was a span of 11 bases. The germline CDR1 and CDR2 sequences are SGDLS and YYNGEE. The CDR3 runs to 12 residues. This CDR3 is CASSASTGGYTF. CDR3 sequence (DNA): TGTGCCAGCAGCGCAAGTACAGGGGGCTACACCTTC.

This clone turned up a few times. The CDR3 DNA reads TGTGCCAGCAGCTTAAGCCGGGACTCCTCCACCTACGAGCAGTACTTC. Translation: CASSLSRDSSTYEQYF. The chain employs TRBV11-3 and TRBJ2-7, with D maybe TRBD2 (6 bases). Germline assignment: CDR1 SGHNT and CDR2 YENEEA. This CDR3 spans 16 amino acids. Trimming took 2 bases from V and 2 from J, leaving 16 bases between them.

The chain links TRBV9 to TRBJ2-1, with 8 positions matching TRBD2. Germline V gene data show CDR1 as SGDLS and CDR2 as YYNGEE. V trimming: 1 base; J trimming: 5 bases; junction bases outside the gene matches: 5. This CDR3 spans 15 amino acids. The CDR3 here is CASSVSGTRDNEQFF. The CDR3 nucleotides are TGTGCCAGCAGCGTAAGCGGGACTAGAGACAATGAGCAGTTCTTC.

This chain uses TRBV30 with TRBJ1-5; TRBD1 matches 7 bases. V trimming: 1 base; J trimming: 5 bases; junction bases outside the gene matches: 5. The germline CDR1 and CDR2 sequences are GTSNPN and SVGIG (reference sequence). The CDR3 totals 14 residues. For the CDR3, the DNA is TGTGCCTGGAGTGGACAGGGTGACTATCAGCCCCAGCATTTT. The encoded protein is CAWSGQGDYQPQHF.

The V gene is TRBV9, the J gene TRBJ1-5; possible D gene TRBD1, 5 bases. The CDR3 has 15 amino acids. Trimming removed 4 bases at V and 2 bases at J, with 13 bases between. Per germline, CDR1 SGDLS and CDR2 YYNGEE. As DNA, the CDR3 is TGTGCCAGCAGCTCAGGCTGGGGGGGCAATCAGCCCCAGCATTTT. Its protein is CASSSGWGGNQPQHF.

V and J are TRBV4-2 and TRBJ2-3, with a weak D call TRBD2 (6 bases). Germline V lookup: CDR1 LGHNA, CDR2 YNFKEQ. The CDR3 extends over 13 amino acids. Trimming stripped 2 bases from V and 5 bases from J, with 8 bases between. CDR3 nucleotides: TGTGCCAGCAGCCAACCGGGAGTAGATACGCAGTATTTT. Protein sequence: CASSQPGVDTQYF.

CDR3 region: CASSRQTLSGELFF. CDR3 sequence (DNA): TGTGCCAGCAGCCGACAAACCCTCTCCGGGGAGCTGTTTTTT. This chain links TRBV4-2 with TRBJ2-2; no definite D call. CDR1 is LGHNA, CDR2 YNFKEQ, per germline. The CDR3 has 14 residues. Trimming took 4 bases from V and 6 from J, leaving 12 bases between them.

The gene calls are TRBV30 and TRBJ2-2; D gene unclear. From germline, CDR1 is GTSNPN and CDR2 SVGIG (reference sequence). The CDR3 loop spans 11 amino acids. V was cut by 0 bases and J by 7 bases, with 3 bases left in between. The DNA of the CDR3 is TGTGCCTGGAGTGTACTCGGGGAGCTGTTTTTT. This encodes CAWSVLGELFF.

V usage is TRBV2 and J usage is TRBJ1-1; 7 positions agree with TRBD1. The V gene end was trimmed by 7 bases and the J gene end by 0 bases; junction bases not matched to a gene: 14. This CDR3 has 17 amino acids. Germline CDR1 and CDR2: SNHLY and FYNNEI. This CDR3 is CASTTTGLGVMNTEAFF. The DNA of the CDR3 is TGTGCCAGCACTACGACAGGGTTAGGGGTGATGAACACTGAAGCTTTCTTT.

The chain couples TRBV7-9 to TRBJ1-2, with 7 nucleotides matching TRBD1. Germline V gene data show CDR1 as SEHNR and CDR2 as FQNEAQ (reference sequence). The V gene end was trimmed by 4 bases and the J gene end by 5 bases; junction bases not matched to a gene: 7. The CDR3 is 14 amino acids. This chain's CDR3 is CASSSIDREYGYTF. For the CDR3, the DNA is TGTGCCAGCAGCTCAATTGACAGGGAGTATGGCTACACCTTC.

This clone was observed once. V is TRBV5-8 and J is TRBJ2-4, with 8 bases aligning to TRBD1. Trimming took 4 bases from V and 2 from J; bases not matched to a gene: 8. Per germline, CDR1 SGHTS and CDR2 YDEGEE. There are 16 residues in the CDR3. The CDR3 bases are TGTGCCAGCAGCCTTCAGGGGGCAGGGACCAAAAACATTCAGTACTTC. The encoded protein is CASSLQGAGTKNIQYF.

J is TRBJ2-5 and V is TRBV9; 7 bases align to TRBD2. Trimming took 0 bases from V and 5 from J; bases not matched to a gene: 10. The germline V gene has CDR1 SGDLS and CDR2 YYNGEE. This CDR3 spans 16 amino acids. As DNA, the CDR3 is TGTGCCAGCAGCGTAGGTGGCGGGAGCCTCCGGGAGACCCAGTACTTC. Its protein is CASSVGGGSLRETQYF.